This record looks at one T cell receptor (beta chain) sequence and its context. It has no known antigen specificity. Base qualities are not at hand, and no much larger clone is one base apart. The library came from the immunoSEQ multiplex PCR assay. A mixture of 60 forward primers for TCR Vbeta segments and 13 reverse primers for TCR Jbeta segments was used in the multiplex PCR. The CDR3 region of rearranged TCR beta genes was amplified from genomic DNA with a multiplex PCR assay. Amplified TCR beta libraries were sequenced as 87-base-pair reads on the Illumina HiSeq System. Turning to the authors' computational methods: Across the 670 or so repertoires, a later analysis counted 80 million or so unique TCR beta chains, roughly 11 million of which were shared by at least two donors. Raw reads were error-corrected and collapsed into unique sequences by a nearest-neighbor algorithm in which closely related sequences were merged to remove PCR and sequencing errors. To assign V, D and J gene segments, CDR3 sequences were aligned to IMGT reference sequences. For a sequence to be retained, a match of at least six nucleotides was required to both a V gene segment and a J gene segment. A rearrangement was called productive if the CDR3 had no stop codons and remained in frame with V and J, and every other rearrangement was called non-productive. CDR3 was defined by IMGT convention, running from the second conserved V-encoded cysteine to the conserved J-encoded phenylalanine. The earlier analysis of roughly 590 of the donors excluded any sequence lacking an unambiguous match to a single V gene segment. In an earlier analysis of 587 of the donors, V segments were called functional above 56.7% productive rearrangements and were called segregating when the between-donor standard deviation exceeded 5%. To diagnose cytomegalovirus status from the catalog of TCR beta chain sequences, a statistical classification framework was built. In a later analysis, TCR nucleotide sequences were compared against IMGT/GENE-DB human TR gene sequences so that V and J genes could be assigned. In a later analysis, CDR3 sequences and most-parsimonious VDJ recombination scenarios were assigned using the TCRdist pipeline. In a later analysis, each TCR beta chain was defined by its CDR3 amino acid sequence together with its V-gene family, and reads without a unique V-gene family were excluded. To address suspected cross-contamination and a sequencing artifact, a later analysis removed 592 highly shared, low-generation-probability nucleotide sequences. A later analysis calculated a clonal expansion index for each public chain from normalized within-repertoire ranks of inferred template counts. In a later analysis, generation probabilities were computed with a VDJ recombination model fitted to out-of-frame rearrangements, and the resulting probabilities were checked against IGoR. In a later analysis, hypergeometric tests were used to score TCR-TCR, TCR-HLA and TCR-CMV co-occurrence, with a repertoire-size bias correction applied to TCR pairs. In a later analysis, false discovery rates were estimated by permuting HLA or CMV assignments 20 times. In a later analysis, co-occurring TCRs were grouped with DBSCAN, and TCRdist sequence similarity was added when clustering was performed within HLA-allele-positive subsets. Repertoires with fewer than 30,000 or more than 120,000 public chains, plus five repertoires with anomalous nucleotide sharing, were excluded from co-occurrence clustering. In TCRdb, the immuneACCESS table is reduced to in-frame sequences with V and J assigned. These tables do not hold every clone; where another copy was compared, an unresolved V gene accounts for under half, and the others remain unexplained. V and J calls and clone size follow that table, whereas D and trimming were derived from the DNA. In all, the sample holds 150,000 to 200,000 clones, and roughly 80% of those were seen once. The ten largest clones take up around 6% of the sample.

These data belong to a study of cytomegalovirus exposure and HLA in healthy donors (dated by TCRdb to the late 2010s). Context from the whole study: In an earlier analysis of several hundred of the donors, 250 to 350 Gb of sequence data and 100 million or so unique TCR beta sequences from roughly 200 million T cells were reported. Around 320 gigabases of sequencing data and 70 million to 85 million unique TCR sequences were included in an early release covering several hundred HLA-typed donors. An earlier analysis of 587 of the donors used high-throughput TCR beta sequencing to judge whether each TCR beta V gene segment behaved as functional or pseudogenic. Typing coverage varied by locus: roughly 629-640 donors for A, B, C, DRB1 and DQB1; some 520 for DQA1; 600 to 610 for DPA1; roughly 450 for DPB1. Roughly five DR-DQ haplotypes were handled as single units for association and clustering because linkage in the cohort was strong. The study profiled the T cell repertoires of 500 to 800 subjects by immunosequencing and related them to cytomegalovirus serostatus. HLA typing included class I and class II loci at four-digit resolution. Across some 400 genotyped donors of the cohort, an average of about 220,000 unique TCR beta nucleotide sequences per donor were sequenced, and roughly a sixth of those sequences were non-productive. In a later genetic analysis, genome-wide SNP genotypes for about 55% of the roughly 670 donors were used, and that subset was treated as a discovery cohort. All discovery cohort repertoires had been generated using a single sequencing platform. Donor age, sex, ethnicity and CMV serostatus were collected together with the repertoire data. To study patterns of TCR occurrence, a later analysis re-analyzed previously published TCR beta repertoires from more than 550 donors and added high-resolution HLA genotyping. The study aimed to test whether signatures of past pathogen exposure could be identified by cataloging public T cell receptors. Of the 300 to 500 genotyped donors, roughly 80% were placed in the genetic ancestry cluster associated with self-reported Caucasian donors. High-throughput TCR immunosequencing, statistical association of individual TCRs with disease status, and machine learning were combined to predict cytomegalovirus infection status. The later analysis used no new phenotypic data to find candidate immune exposures, relying instead on TCR beta sequences and their occurrence across donors. Besides the first cohort of 500 to 700 subjects, a separate validation cohort made up of some 110 different subjects was used. The study at large found these results: A later analysis found that TCR association rates varied across HLA loci, with DRB1 alleles showing the most associated TCRs and HLA-C alleles the fewest. The presence/absence analyses assumed that sequencing depth was roughly uniform across donors, and that assumption may not be true. HLA typing was unavailable for some donors at each locus, so association tests used only the typed subset. The only immune exposure information available for the cohort was CMV serostatus. The authors suggested that the approach could potentially be extended to other disease states and immunological phenotypes. In an earlier analysis of over 550 of the donors, most TCR beta V segments were observed in productive rearrangements about 90% or about 30% of the time, broadly matching IMGT annotations. Across donors, most TCR sequences were observed very rarely, whereas some public TCRs were present in many individuals. Assigning TCR associations to individual alleles was difficult when HLA alleles, especially DR and DQ, strongly co-occurred. Most CMV-associated TCR beta chains appeared to be HLA-restricted in a later analysis, and the HLA associations seemed to be driven largely by CMV exposure. Only TCR beta chains were sequenced in this cohort, and the absence of alpha or paired-chain data limited detectable features. Correlated functional status among segregating V segments might be attributable to linkage disequilibrium, but an unknown experimental factor could not be ruled out. In a later analysis, HLA-associated TCR beta chains showed more clonal expansion and lower generation probabilities than non-associated chains that were equally common. Several of the top co-occurrence clusters appeared to be linked to parvovirus B19, influenza, CMV and Epstein-Barr virus, according to a later analysis. A few of the identified cytomegalovirus-associated TCR beta chains were confirmed in vitro to be specific for cytomegalovirus antigens. The study listed 150 to 200 TCR beta chains as associated with cytomegalovirus. Compared with the approximately 600-donor mean, donors in an Asian-associated ancestry cluster had fewer N-insertions in productive TCRs, according to a later genetic analysis. A group of highly shared sequence variants was considered likely to be a technical artifact of the sequencing pipeline. Cytomegalovirus status was reported to be diagnosed by the classifier with high specificity and sensitivity in both the original and validation cohorts. An association between a missense DCLRE1C variant and V-gene and J-gene trimming of TCR beta chains was found in a later genetic analysis and replicated in an independent cohort. Approximately 16 rarely observed V segments, including chromosome 9 orphons, were excluded from the earlier analysis of approximately 500 of the donors because counts were too low. A further reported finding was that TCR beta sequences accurately predicted the HLA-A and HLA-B alleles for most subjects in the first cohort. Specific HLA alleles were associated with some 15,000 TCR beta sequences at a false discovery rate of 0.05 in a later analysis.

The cohort was made up of around 720 healthy bone marrow donors. All cohort members were sampled while nominally healthy, although unrecorded immune exposures were likely present. The donor tested CMV seronegative, placing the donor among the 350 to 400 seronegative members of the cohort. Every donor gave a peripheral blood sample, and the peripheral blood mononuclear cells from that sample were used for TCR beta sequencing. Genomic DNA extraction from the blood cell samples was performed with the Qiagen DNeasy Blood Extraction Kit. This sequence was found in a man aged 40-49 years in good health and CMV-seronegative. Specimen: PBMCs.

This receptor carries the CDR3 CASSLRQGTMNTEAFF. The DNA sequence follows: TGCGCCAGCAGCTTACGGCAGGGGACAATGAACACTGAAGCTTTCTTT. The V gene is TRBV5-1 and the J gene is TRBJ1-1, and TRBD1 may be the D gene, going by 6 matching bases. V is reduced by 2 bases and J by 0 bases, leaving a spacing of 14 bases between them. For CDR1 and CDR2, the germline V gene lists SGHRS and YFSETQ. Spanning cysteine to phenylalanine, the CDR3 consists of 16 amino acids. Only the CDR3 part of the read is kept: 48 bases, read in frame from the first base. The variable domain in full, with residues beyond the CDR3 obtained from the reference TRBV5-1 and TRBJ1-1 genes, is KAGVTQTPRYLIKTRGQQVTLSCSPISGHRSVSWYQQTPGQGLQFLFEYFSETQRNKGNFPGRFSGRQFSNSRSEMNVSTLELGDSALYLCASSLRQGTMNTEAFFGQGTRLTVV.